This is a list of T cell receptor beta chains from one sample in a study of shared clonotypes between healthy human individuals. Here immunoSEQ multiplex PCR was the method, and the copy in TCRdb shows in-frame clones only, minus some. The sample shows about 2 million clones, about 95% of them seen only once. Specimen: naive CD8+ T cells sorted from blood. Receptors were obtained from a man aged 18 to 30 in good health. CDR3s include the opening cysteine and the closing phenylalanine or tryptophan. The D gene is left open where the match is weak.

TRBJ2-1,TRBV7-9,TRBD2,CASSPSGTSGGEQFF
TRBJ2-7,TRBV5-4,-,CASSLAGETYEQYF
TRBJ2-2,TRBV4-1,-,CASSQHRGTGELFF
TRBJ1-2,TRBV6-1,TRBD1,CASSELDDRANGYTF
TRBJ2-7,TRBV28,-,CASTLHLSSYEQYF
TRBJ2-7,TRBV27,TRBD1,CASSFTGEMNEQYF
TRBJ2-1,TRBV27,TRBD2,CASSAIAGGPLNEQFF
TRBJ2-7,TRBV2,-,CASSVSGEGTSYEQYF
TRBJ2-7,TRBV10-3,TRBD2,CAISESGLGEDEQYF
TRBJ2-1,TRBV7-8,TRBD2,CASSNLGLAGFYNEQFF
TRBJ2-2,TRBV6-1,-,CASSELVFSGFITGELFF
TRBJ1-2,TRBV7-8,-,CASSLATGYGYTF
TRBJ2-3,TRBV7-9,TRBD2,CASSMGLVATDTQYF
TRBJ1-1,TRBV4-3,TRBD1,CASSQDGDSRTEAFF
TRBJ1-1,TRBV4-2,-,CASSQGGEGNTEAFF
TRBJ2-5,TRBV2,TRBD1,CASSWTGRETQYF
TRBJ2-7,TRBV7-9,-,CASSKSGSPTYEQYF
TRBJ2-1,TRBV4-1,TRBD2,CASSQDAVAGPSYNEQFF
TRBJ2-2,TRBV10-2,-,CASSEFGTGELFF
TRBJ1-2,TRBV29-1,-,CSVEGSQDLSYGYTF
TRBJ1-2,TRBV19,-,CASSPQGENYGYTF
TRBJ2-3,TRBV30,-,CAWSGDTDTQYF
TRBJ2-7,TRBV9,-,CASSGGQHYEQYF
TRBJ2-1,TRBV7-9,TRBD2,CASSLSSGENNEQFF
TRBJ2-5,TRBV30,TRBD2,CAASDSGGLVETQYF
TRBJ1-6,TRBV9,-,CASSSNNSPLHF
TRBJ2-7,TRBV7-8,-,CASSLVEGGSYEQYF
TRBJ2-7,TRBV10-2,-,CATAPGRNYEQYF
TRBJ2-3,TRBV19,TRBD1,CASRPRRGLGTDTQYF